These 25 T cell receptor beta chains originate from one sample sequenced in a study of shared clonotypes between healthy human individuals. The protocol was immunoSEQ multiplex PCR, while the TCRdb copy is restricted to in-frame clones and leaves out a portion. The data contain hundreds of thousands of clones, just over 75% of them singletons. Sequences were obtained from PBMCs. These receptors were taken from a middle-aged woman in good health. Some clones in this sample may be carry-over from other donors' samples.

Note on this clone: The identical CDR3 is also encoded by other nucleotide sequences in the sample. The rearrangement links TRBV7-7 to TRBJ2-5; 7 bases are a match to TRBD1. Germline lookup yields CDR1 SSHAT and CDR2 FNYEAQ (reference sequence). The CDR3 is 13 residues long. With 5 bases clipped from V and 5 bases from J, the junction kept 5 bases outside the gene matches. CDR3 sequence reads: CASSQDRVETQYF. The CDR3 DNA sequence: TGTGCCAGCAGCCAAGACAGGGTTGAGACCCAGTACTTC.

The CDR3 nucleotides read TGCGCCAGACTCGACCGGGACAGGGGGAACGAGCAGTACTTC. This sequence encodes CARLDRDRGNEQYF. V is TRBV23-1 and J is TRBJ2-7; 11 nucleotides align to TRBD1. TRBV23-1 is treated as an ORF (open reading frame) with a function not yet certain. CDR3 length: 14 amino acids. V was clipped by 9 bases and J by 5 bases; unmatched bases: 9.

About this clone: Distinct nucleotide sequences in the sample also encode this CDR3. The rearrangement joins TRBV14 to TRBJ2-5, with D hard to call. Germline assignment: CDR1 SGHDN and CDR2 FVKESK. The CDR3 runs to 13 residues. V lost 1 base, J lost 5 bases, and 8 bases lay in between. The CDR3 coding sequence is TGTGCCAGCAGCCAAGCGCTAGGGGAGACCCAGTACTTC. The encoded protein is CASSQALGETQYF.

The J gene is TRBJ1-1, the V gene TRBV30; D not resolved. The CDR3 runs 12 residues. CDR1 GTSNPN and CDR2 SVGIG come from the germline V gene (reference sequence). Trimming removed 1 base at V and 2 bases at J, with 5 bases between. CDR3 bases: TGTGCCTGGAGTGACACAAACACTGAAGCTTTCTTT. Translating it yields CAWSDTNTEAFF.

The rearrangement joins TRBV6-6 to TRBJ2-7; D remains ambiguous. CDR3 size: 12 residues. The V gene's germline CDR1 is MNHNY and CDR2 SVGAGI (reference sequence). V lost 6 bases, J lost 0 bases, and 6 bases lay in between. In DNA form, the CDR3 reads TGTGCCAGCAGCCAATCCTCCTACGAGCAGTACTTC. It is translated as CASSQSSYEQYF.

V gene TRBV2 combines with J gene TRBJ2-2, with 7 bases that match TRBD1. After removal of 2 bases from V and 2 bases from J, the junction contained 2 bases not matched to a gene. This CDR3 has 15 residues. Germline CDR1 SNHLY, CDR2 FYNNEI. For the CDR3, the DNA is TGTGCCAGCAGTGAAAGGGACAGCAACACCGGGGAGCTGTTTTTT. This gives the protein CASSERDSNTGELFF.

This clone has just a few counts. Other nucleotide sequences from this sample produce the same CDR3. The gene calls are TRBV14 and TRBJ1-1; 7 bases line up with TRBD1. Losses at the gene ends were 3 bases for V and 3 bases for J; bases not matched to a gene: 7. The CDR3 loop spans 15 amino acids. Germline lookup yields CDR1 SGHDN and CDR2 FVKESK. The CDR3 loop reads CASSHPRQGDTEAFF. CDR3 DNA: TGTGCCAGCAGCCATCCCCGGCAGGGGGACACTGAAGCTTTCTTT.

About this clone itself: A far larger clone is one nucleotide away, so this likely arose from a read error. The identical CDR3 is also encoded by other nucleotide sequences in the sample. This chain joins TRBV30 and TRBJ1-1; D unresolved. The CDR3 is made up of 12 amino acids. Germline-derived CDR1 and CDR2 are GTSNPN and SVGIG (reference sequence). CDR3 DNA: TGTGCCTGGAGTCTCCCTGTGTCGAAAGCCTTCTTT. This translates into CAWSLPVSKAFF.

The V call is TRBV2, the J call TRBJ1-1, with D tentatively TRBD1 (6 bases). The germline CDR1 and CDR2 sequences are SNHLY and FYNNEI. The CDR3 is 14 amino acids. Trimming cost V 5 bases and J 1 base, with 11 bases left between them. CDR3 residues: CASSIRQANTEAFF. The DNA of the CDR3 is TGTGCCAGCAGTATAAGACAGGCGAACACTGAAGCTTTCTTT. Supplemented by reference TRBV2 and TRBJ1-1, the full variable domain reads EPEVTQTPSHQVTQMGQEVILRCVPISNHLYFYWYRQILGQKVEFLVSFYNNEISEKSEIFDDQFSVERPDGSNFTLKIRSTKLEDSAMYFCASSIRQANTEAFFGQGTRLTVV.

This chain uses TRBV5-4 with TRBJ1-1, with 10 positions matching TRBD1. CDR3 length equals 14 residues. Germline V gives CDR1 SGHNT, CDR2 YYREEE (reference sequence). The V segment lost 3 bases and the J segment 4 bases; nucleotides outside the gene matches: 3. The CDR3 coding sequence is TGTGCCAGCAGCTGGGGGACAGGGGTCACTGAAGCTTTCTTT. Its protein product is CASSWGTGVTEAFF. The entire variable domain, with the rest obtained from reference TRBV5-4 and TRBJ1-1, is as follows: ETGVTQSPTHLIKTRGQQVTLRCSSQSGHNTVSWYQQALGQGPQFIFQYYREEENGRGNFPPRFSGLQFPNYSSELNVNALELDDSALYLCASSWGTGVTEAFFGQGTRLTVV.

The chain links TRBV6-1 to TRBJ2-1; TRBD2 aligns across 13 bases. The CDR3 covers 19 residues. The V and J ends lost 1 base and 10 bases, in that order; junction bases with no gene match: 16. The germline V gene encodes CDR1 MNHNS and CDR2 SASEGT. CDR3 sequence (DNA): TGTGCCAGCAGTGAAGGCTTAACAAGGACTAGCGGGAGAGTAGGCGAGCAGTTCTTC. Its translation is CASSEGLTRTSGRVGEQFF.

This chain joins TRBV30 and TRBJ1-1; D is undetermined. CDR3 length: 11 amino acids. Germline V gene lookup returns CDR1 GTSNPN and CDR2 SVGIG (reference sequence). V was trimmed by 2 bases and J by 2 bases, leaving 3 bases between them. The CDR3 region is CAWSYNTEAFF. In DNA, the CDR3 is TGTGCCTGGAGTTACAACACTGAAGCTTTCTTT.

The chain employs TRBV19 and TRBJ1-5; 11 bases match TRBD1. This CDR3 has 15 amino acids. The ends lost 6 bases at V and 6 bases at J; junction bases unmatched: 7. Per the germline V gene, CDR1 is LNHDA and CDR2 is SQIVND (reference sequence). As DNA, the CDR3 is TGTGCCAGTAGCGCTGGACAGGGGGCGTTTCAGCCCCAGCATTTT. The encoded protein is CASSAGQGAFQPQHF. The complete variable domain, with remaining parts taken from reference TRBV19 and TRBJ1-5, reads DGGITQSPKYLFRKEGQNVTLSCEQNLNHDAMYWYRQDPGQGLRLIYYSQIVNDFQKGDIAEGYSVSREKKESFPLTVTSAQKNPTAFYLCASSAGQGAFQPQHFGDGTRLSIL.

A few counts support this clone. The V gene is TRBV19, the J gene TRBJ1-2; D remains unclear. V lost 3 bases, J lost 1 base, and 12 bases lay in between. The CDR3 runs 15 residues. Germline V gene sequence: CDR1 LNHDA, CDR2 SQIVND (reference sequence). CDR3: CASSMWASGNYGYTF. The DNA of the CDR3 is TGTGCCAGTAGTATGTGGGCATCGGGTAACTATGGCTACACCTTC.

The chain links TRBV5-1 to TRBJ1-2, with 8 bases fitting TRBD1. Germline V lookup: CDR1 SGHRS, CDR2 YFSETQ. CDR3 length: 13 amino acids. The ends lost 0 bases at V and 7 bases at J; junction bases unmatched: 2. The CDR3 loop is CASSLGRGLGYTF. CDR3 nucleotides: TGCGCCAGCAGCTTGGGCAGGGGGCTTGGCTACACCTTC.

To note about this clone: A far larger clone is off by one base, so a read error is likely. CDR3 bases: TGTGCCTGGAGTGTACAGCGGGGAAGCTCACCCCTCTACTTT. Translation: CAWSVQRGSSPLYF. V gene TRBV30 combines with J gene TRBJ1-6; D is unclear. The CDR3 is 14 amino acids. Germline assignment: CDR1 GTSNPN and CDR2 SVGIG (reference sequence).

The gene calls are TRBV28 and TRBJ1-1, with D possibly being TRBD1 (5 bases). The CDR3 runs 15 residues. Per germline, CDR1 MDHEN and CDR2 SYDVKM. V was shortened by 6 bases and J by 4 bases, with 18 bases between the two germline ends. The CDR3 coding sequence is TGTGCCAGCAGACTAGGGTCCGGGGCAGCCACTGAAGCTTTCTTT. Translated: CASRLGSGAATEAFF.

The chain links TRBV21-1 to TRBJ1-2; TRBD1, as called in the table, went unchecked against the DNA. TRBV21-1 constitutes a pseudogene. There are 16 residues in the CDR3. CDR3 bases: TGTGCCAGCACCCGACCTGGACAGGGTAATTCCAGTGGCTACACCTTC. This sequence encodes CASTRPGQGNSSGYTF.

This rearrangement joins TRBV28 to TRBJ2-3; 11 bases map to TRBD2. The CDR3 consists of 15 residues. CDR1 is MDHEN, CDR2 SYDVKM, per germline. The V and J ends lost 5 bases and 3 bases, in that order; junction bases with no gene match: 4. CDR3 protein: CASSPRLAGTDTQYF. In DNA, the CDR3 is TGTGCCAGCAGTCCGCGACTAGCGGGAACAGATACGCAGTATTTT.

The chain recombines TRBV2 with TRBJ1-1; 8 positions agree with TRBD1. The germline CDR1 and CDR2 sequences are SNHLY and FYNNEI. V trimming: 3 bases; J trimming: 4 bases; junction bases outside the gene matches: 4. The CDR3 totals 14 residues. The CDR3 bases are TGTGCCAGCAGTGAGACAGGGGTGGGCACTGAAGCTTTCTTT. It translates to CASSETGVGTEAFF.

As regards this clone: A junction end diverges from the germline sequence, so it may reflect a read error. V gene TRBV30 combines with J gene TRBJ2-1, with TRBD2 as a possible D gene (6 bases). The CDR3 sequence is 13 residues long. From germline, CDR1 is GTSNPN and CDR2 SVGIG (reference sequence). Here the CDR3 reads CGWGEDSYNEQFF. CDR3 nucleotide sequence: TGTGGCTGGGGGGAGGACTCCTACAATGAGCAGTTCTTC.

CDR3 amino acids: CASSPGDGSYEQYF. Here the CDR3 DNA reads TGTGCCAGCAGCCCTGGAGACGGCTCCTACGAGCAGTACTTC. The chain couples TRBV2 to TRBJ2-7, with no clear D. Germline CDR1 SNHLY, CDR2 FYNNEI. V was clipped by 6 bases and J by 0 bases, with 12 bases between them. This CDR3 region has 14 residues.

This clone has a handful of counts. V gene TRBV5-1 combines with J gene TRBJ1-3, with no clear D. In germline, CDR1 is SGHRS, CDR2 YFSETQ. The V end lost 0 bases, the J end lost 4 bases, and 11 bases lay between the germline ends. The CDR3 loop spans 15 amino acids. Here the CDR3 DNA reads TGCGCCAGCAGCTTGGATGTTTCGATGGGAAACACCATATATTTT. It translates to CASSLDVSMGNTIYF.

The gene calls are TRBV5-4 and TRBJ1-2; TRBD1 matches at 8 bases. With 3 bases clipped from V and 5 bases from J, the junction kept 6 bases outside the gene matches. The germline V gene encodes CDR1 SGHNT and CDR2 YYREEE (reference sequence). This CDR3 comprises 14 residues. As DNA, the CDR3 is TGTGCCAGCAGCTGGGAGAACAGGGGGTATGGCTACACCTTC. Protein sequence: CASSWENRGYGYTF.

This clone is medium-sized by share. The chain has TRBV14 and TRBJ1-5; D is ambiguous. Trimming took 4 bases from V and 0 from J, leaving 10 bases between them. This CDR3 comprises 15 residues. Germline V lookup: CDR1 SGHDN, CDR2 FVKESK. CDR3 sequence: CASSLDMDSNQPQHF. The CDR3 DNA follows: TGTGCCAGCAGCCTTGACATGGATAGCAATCAGCCCCAGCATTTT.